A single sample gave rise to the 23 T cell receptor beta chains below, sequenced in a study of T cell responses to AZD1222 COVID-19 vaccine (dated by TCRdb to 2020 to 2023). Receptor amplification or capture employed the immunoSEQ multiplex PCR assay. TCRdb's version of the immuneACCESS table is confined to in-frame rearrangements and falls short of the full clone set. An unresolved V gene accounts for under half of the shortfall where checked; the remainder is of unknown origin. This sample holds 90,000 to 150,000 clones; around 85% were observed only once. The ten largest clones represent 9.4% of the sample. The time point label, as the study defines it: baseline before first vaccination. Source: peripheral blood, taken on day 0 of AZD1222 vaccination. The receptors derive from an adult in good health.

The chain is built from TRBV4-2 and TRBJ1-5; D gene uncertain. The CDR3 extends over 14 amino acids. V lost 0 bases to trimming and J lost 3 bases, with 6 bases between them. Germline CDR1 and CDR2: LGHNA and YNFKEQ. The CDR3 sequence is CASSQDTINQPQHF. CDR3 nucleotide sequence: TGTGCCAGCAGCCAAGATACCATCAATCAGCCCCAGCATTTT.

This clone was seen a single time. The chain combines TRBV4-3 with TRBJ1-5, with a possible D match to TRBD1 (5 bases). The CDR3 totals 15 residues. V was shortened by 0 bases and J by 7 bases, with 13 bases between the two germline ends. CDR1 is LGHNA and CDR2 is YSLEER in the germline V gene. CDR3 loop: CASSQEIRRGQPQHF. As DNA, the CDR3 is TGCGCCAGCAGCCAAGAAATTAGGAGGGGACAGCCCCAGCATTTT.

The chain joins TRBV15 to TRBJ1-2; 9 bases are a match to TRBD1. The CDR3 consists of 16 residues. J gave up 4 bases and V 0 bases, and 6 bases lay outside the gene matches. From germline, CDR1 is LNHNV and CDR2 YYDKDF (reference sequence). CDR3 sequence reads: CATSRERGQGGYGYTF. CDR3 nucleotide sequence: TGTGCCACCAGCAGAGAAAGGGGACAGGGCGGCTATGGCTACACCTTC.

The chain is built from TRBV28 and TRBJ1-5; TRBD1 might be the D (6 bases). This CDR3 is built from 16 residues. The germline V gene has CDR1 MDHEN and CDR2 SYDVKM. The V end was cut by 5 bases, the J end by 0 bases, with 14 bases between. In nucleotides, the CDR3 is TGTGCCAGCAGTAACGGAGACAGGTCTAGCAATCAGCCCCAGCATTTT. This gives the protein CASSNGDRSSNQPQHF.

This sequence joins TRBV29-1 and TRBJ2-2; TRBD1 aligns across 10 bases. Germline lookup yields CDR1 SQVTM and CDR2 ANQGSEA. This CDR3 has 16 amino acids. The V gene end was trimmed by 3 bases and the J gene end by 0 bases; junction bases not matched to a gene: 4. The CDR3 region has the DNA TGCAGCGTTGACGGACAGGGGGGAGCGAACACCGGGGAGCTGTTTTTT. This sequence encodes CSVDGQGGANTGELFF.

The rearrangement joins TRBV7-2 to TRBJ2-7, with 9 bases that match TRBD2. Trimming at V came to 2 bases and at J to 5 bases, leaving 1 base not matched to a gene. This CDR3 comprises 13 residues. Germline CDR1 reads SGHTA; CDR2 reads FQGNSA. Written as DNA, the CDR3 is TGTGCCAGCAGCTTAATAGCGGGAGACGAGCAGTACTTC. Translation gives CASSLIAGDEQYF.

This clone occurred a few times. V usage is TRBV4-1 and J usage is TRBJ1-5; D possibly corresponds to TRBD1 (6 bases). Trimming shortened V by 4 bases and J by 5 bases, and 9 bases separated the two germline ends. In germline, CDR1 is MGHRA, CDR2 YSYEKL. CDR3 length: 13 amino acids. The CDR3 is CASSRAGDQPQHF. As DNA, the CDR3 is TGCGCCAGCAGCCGCGCAGGGGATCAGCCCCAGCATTTT.

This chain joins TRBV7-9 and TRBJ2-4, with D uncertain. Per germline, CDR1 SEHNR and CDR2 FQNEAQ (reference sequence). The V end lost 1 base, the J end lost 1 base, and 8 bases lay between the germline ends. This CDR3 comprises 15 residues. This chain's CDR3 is CASSLVEAAKNIQYF. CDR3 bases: TGTGCCAGCAGCTTAGTCGAGGCGGCCAAAAACATTCAGTACTTC.

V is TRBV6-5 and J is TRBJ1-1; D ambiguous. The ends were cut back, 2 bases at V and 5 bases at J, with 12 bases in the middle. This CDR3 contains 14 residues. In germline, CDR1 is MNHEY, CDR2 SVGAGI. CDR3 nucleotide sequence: TGTGCCAGCAGTTACCCGGGAAGAGGGACTGAAGCTTTCTTT. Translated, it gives CASSYPGRGTEAFF.

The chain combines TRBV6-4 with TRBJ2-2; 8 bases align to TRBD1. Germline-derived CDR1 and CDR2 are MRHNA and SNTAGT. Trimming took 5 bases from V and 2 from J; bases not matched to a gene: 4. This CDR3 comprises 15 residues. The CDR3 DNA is TGTGCCAGCAGTACGGGACAGGTTAACACCGGGGAGCTGTTTTTT. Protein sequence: CASSTGQVNTGELFF.

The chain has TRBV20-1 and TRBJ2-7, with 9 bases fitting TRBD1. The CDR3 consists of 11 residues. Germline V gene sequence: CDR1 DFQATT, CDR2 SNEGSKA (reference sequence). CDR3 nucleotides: TGCAGAGTGGACAGGGGCTACGAGCAGTACTTC. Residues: CRVDRGYEQYF.

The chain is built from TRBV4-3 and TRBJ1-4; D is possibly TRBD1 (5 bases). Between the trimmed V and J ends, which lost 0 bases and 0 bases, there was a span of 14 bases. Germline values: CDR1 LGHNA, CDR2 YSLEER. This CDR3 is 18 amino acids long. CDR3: CASSQDWQATATNEKLFF. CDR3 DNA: TGCGCCAGCAGCCAAGATTGGCAGGCGACAGCAACTAATGAAAAACTGTTTTTT.

The CDR3 coding sequence is TGTGCCAGCAGCGATGGGACAGGGACCCGGGGCTACACCTTC. Translated: CASSDGTGTRGYTF. The chain carries TRBV9 and TRBJ1-2; TRBD1 aligns across 9 bases. Germline V lookup: CDR1 SGDLS, CDR2 YYNGEE. V was pared by 3 bases and J by 8 bases, with 8 bases of the junction left unmatched. The CDR3 runs 14 residues.

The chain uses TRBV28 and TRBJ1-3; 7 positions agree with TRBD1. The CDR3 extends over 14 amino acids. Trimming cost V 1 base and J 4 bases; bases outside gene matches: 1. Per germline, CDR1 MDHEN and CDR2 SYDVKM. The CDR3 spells CASSLSGQGNTIYF. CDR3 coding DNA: TGTGCCAGCAGTTTATCGGGACAGGGAAACACCATATATTTT.

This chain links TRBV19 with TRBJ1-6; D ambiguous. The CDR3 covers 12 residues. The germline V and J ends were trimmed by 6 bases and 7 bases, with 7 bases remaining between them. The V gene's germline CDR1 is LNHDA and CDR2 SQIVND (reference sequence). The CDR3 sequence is CASSRRNSPLHF. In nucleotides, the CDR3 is TGTGCCAGTAGCCGAAGGAATTCACCCCTCCACTTT.

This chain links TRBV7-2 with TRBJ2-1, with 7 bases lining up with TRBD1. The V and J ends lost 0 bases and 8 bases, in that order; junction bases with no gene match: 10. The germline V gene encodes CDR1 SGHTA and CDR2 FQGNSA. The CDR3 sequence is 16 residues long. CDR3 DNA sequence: TGTGCCAGCAGCTTAGCCGTGACCGGGACAGCTTATGAGCAGTTCTTC. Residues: CASSLAVTGTAYEQFF. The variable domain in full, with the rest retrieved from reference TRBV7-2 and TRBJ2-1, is GAGVSQSPSNKVTEKGKDVELRCDPISGHTALYWYRQSLGQGLEFLIYFQGNSAPDKSGLPSDRFSAERTGGSVSTLTIQRTQQEDSAVYLCASSLAVTGTAYEQFFGPGTRLTVL.

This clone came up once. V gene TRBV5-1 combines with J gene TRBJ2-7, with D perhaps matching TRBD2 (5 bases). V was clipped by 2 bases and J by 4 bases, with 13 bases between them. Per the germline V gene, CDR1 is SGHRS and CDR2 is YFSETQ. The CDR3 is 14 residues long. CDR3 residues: CASSFYPGGYEQYF. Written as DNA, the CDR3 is TGCGCCAGCAGCTTTTACCCCGGAGGTTACGAGCAGTACTTC. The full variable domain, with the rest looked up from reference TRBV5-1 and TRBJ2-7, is KAGVTQTPRYLIKTRGQQVTLSCSPISGHRSVSWYQQTPGQGLQFLFEYFSETQRNKGNFPGRFSGRQFSNSRSEMNVSTLELGDSALYLCASSFYPGGYEQYFGPGTRLTVT.

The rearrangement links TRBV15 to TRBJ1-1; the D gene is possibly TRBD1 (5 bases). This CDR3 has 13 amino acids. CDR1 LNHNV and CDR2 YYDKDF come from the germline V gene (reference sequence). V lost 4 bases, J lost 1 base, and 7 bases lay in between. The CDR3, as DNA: TGTGCCACCAGCAAAGGACAGAACACTGAAGCTTTCTTT. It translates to CATSKGQNTEAFF.

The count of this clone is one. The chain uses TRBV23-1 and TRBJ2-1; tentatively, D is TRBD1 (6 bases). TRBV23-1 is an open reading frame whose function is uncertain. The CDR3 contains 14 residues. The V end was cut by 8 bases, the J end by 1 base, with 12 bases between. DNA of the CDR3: TGCGCCAGCCTGGACAGATTTTCCTACAATGAGCAGTTCTTC. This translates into CASLDRFSYNEQFF.

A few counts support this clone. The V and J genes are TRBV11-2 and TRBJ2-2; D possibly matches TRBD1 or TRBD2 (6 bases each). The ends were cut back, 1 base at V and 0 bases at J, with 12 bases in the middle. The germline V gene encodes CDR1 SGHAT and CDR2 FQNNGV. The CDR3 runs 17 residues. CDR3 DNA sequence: TGTGCCAGCAGCTTAGGGAGGGGACATACGAACACCGGGGAGCTGTTTTTT. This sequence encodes CASSLGRGHTNTGELFF.

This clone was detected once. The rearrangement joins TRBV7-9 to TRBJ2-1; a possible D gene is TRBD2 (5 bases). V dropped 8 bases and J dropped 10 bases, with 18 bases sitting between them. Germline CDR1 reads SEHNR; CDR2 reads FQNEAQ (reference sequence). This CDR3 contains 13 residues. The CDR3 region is CASDFSRGLEQFF. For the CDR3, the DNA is TGTGCCAGCGACTTTAGCCGGGGATTGGAGCAGTTCTTC.

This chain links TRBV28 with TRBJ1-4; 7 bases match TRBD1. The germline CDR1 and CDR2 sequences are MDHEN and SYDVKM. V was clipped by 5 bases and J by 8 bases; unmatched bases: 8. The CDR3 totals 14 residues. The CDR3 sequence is CASSLQGVEEKLFF. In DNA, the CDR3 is TGTGCCAGCAGTCTGCAGGGGGTCGAAGAAAAACTGTTTTTT.

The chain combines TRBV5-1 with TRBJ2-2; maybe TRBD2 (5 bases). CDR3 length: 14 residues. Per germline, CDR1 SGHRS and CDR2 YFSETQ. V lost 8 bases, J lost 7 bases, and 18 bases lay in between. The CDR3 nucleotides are TGCGCCAGTACCCCCCGGACTGGGGACGGGGAGCTGTTTTTT. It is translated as CASTPRTGDGELFF.